Detailed here is one TCR beta chain. The antigen remains undetermined. Germline and junction disagree at one end, which may indicate a read error. The data derive from a study of cytomegalovirus exposure and HLA in healthy donors. Overall study context: Unique TCRs from HLA-typed donors, around 79 million of them, were held in an early data release.

Germline V CDR1 and CDR2: SEHNR, FQNEAQ (reference sequence). The CDR3 has 12 amino acids. Study observations and caveats: Reported findings show TCR beta sequences accurately forecast HLA-A and HLA-B alleles in most subjects. V segments that were indistinguishable, TRBV6-2 and TRBV6-3 among them, were omitted from analysis. What a later analysis showed was that several of the most significant clusters appeared linked to common viral pathogens.

A multiplex PCR was run with 60 Vbeta primers and 13 Jbeta primers. This table comes from immunoSEQ multiplex PCR, and its TCRdb copy is limited to in-frame clones, with some not included. This table has a few hundred thousand clones, approximately 79% appearing once. The sequencing input was PBMCs. The TCR sequence derives from a man aged 18 to 29 in good health and CMV-seronegative. The chain uses TRBV7-9 and TRBJ1-2, with D perhaps matching TRBD1 (5 bases). CDR3 sequence: CSSSFTGDGYTF. The CDR3 DNA follows: TGTTCCAGCAGCTTCACGGGGGATGGCTACACCTTC.